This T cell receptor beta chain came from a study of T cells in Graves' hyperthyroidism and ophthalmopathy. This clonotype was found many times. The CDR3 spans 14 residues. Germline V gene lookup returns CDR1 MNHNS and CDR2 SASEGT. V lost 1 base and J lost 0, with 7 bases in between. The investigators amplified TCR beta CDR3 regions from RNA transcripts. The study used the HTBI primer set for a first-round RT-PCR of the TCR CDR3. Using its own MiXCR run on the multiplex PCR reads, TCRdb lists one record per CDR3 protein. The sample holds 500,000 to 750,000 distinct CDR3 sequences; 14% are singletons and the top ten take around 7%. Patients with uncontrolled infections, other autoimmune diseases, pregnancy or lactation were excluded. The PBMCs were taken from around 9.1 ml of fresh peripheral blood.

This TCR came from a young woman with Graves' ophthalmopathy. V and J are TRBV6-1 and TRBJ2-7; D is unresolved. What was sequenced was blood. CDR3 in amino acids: CASSEDRASYEQYF. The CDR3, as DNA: TGTGCCAGCAGTGAAGACAGAGCCTCCTACGAGCAGTACTTC.